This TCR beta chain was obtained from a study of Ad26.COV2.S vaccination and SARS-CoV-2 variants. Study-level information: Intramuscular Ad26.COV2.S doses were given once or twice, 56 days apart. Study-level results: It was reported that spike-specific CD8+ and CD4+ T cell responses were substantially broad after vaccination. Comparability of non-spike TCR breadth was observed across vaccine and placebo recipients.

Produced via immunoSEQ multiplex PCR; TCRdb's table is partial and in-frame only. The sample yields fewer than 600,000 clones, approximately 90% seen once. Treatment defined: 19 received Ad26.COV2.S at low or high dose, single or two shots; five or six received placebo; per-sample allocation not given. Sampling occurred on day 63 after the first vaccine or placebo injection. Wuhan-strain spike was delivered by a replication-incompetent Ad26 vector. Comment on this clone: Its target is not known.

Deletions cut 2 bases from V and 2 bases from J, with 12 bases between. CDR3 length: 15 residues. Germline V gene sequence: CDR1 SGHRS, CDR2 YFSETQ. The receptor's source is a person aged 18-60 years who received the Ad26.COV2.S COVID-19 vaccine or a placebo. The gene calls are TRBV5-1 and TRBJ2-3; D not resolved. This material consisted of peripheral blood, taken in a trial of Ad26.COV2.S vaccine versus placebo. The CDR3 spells CASSLASPLTDTQYF. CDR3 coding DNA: TGCGCCAGCAGCTTAGCGTCTCCCCTCACAGATACGCAGTATTTT.